These 22 T cell receptor beta chains were all obtained from the same sample, sequenced in a study of blood T cell repertoires in COVID-19. The table came from immunoSEQ multiplex PCR; TCRdb's copy has only in-frame clones and leaves some out. The sample holds approximately 75,000 clones, roughly 80% seen once. Sequencing was done on a sample of peripheral blood. All receptors come from a woman of 80 years or more with acute or convalescent COVID-19.

This chain links TRBV29-1 with TRBJ2-1; 8 positions agree with TRBD2. Germline V gene data show CDR1 as SQVTM and CDR2 as ANQGSEA. The CDR3 is 12 residues long. V was pared by 8 bases and J by 6 bases, with 6 bases of the junction left unmatched. This CDR3 reads CSIGGAGNEQFF. CDR3 DNA sequence: TGCAGCATCGGGGGGGCCGGCAATGAGCAGTTCTTC.

V usage is TRBV6-5 and J usage is TRBJ1-2; 7 nucleotides agree with TRBD1. The CDR3 length is 14 residues. Trimming at V came to 4 bases and at J to 2 bases, leaving 4 bases not matched to a gene. Germline V lookup: CDR1 MNHEY, CDR2 SVGAGI. The CDR3 reads CASSSPGQNYGYTF. CDR3 DNA: TGTGCCAGCAGTTCCCCGGGACAGAACTATGGCTACACCTTC.

The V call is TRBV7-2, the J call TRBJ2-3; TRBD2 matches 11 bases. This CDR3 spans 15 amino acids. V was pared by 4 bases and J by 3 bases, with 3 bases of the junction left unmatched. The germline V gene encodes CDR1 SGHTA and CDR2 FQGNSA. In DNA, the CDR3 is TGTGCCAGCAGCTCATTAGCGGGGGGGACAGATACGCAGTATTTT. This encodes CASSSLAGGTDTQYF.

The CDR3 loop is CASSPGTGGGWNTEAFF. For the CDR3, the DNA is TGTGCCAGCTCACCCGGGACAGGGGGCGGATGGAACACTGAAGCTTTCTTT. The chain links TRBV18 to TRBJ1-1, with 12 bases lining up with TRBD1. Trimming removed 3 bases from V and 1 base from J; junction bases left unmatched: 6. The CDR3 runs to 17 residues. CDR1 is KGHSH and CDR2 is LQKENI in the germline V gene.

Here the CDR3 reads CASSQFGANTGELFF. CDR3 DNA: TGTGCCAGCAGCCAATTCGGTGCCAACACCGGGGAGCTGTTTTTT. J is TRBJ2-2 and V is TRBV3-1 (or the pseudogene TRBV3-2), with D hard to call. Trimming took off 2 bases at V and 2 bases at J, with 9 bases between the two ends. There are 15 residues in the CDR3. CDR1 is LGHDT, CDR2 YNNKEL, per germline (reference sequence).

Note on this clone: Other DNA sequences from this sample encode an identical CDR3 as well. This chain uses TRBV11-3 with TRBJ2-7; D gene uncertain. Germline CDR1 and CDR2: SGHNT and YENEEA. This CDR3 contains 13 residues. V lost 1 base to trimming and J lost 3 bases, with 7 bases between them. CDR3 sequence reads: CASSLGQFYEQYF. The CDR3 nucleotides are TGTGCCAGCAGCTTAGGTCAGTTCTACGAGCAGTACTTC.

This clone was counted between two and nine times. The chain uses TRBV2 and TRBJ1-5, with TRBD1 as a possible D gene (5 bases). Germline CDR1 and CDR2: SNHLY and FYNNEI. The CDR3 has 13 residues. The V end was cut by 4 bases, the J end by 5 bases, with 9 bases between. CDR3 region: CASSVRGDQPQHF. The DNA for the CDR3 is TGTGCCAGCAGTGTAAGGGGCGATCAGCCCCAGCATTTT.

This chain connects TRBV6-4 to TRBJ1-1, with 11 positions matching TRBD1. Trimming at V came to 3 bases and at J to 4 bases, leaving 4 bases not matched to a gene. Germline loops: CDR1 MRHNA, CDR2 SNTAGT. CDR3 length: 15 residues. The CDR3 is CASSETDRGLTEAFF. The CDR3 nucleotides are TGTGCCAGCAGTGAGACGGACAGGGGGCTCACTGAAGCTTTCTTT.

The V gene is TRBV29-1, the J gene TRBJ2-7; possible D gene TRBD1, 5 bases. The CDR3 sequence is 13 residues long. Trimming stripped 4 bases from V and 6 bases from J, with 16 bases between. Germline V lookup: CDR1 SQVTM, CDR2 ANQGSEA. The CDR3 sequence: CSVVGRANSEQYF. For the CDR3, the DNA is TGCAGCGTTGTGGGCAGGGCCAATAGCGAGCAGTACTTC.

This clone was seen just once. At one end the junction does not follow the germline gene, possibly because of a read error. The V and J genes are TRBV6-1 and TRBJ2-2, with D perhaps TRBD2 (5 bases). The germline gives CDR1 MNHNS, CDR2 SASEGT. The CDR3 extends over 14 amino acids. The CDR3 DNA follows: TGTGCCAGCAGTGAAGCCAGTAGGTCCGGGGAACTGTTTTTT. Encoded protein: CASSEASRSGELFF.

The V gene is TRBV11-2, the J gene TRBJ1-6; weak D call: TRBD1 (6 bases). Trimming removed 3 bases from V and 7 bases from J, with 16 bases in between. The CDR3 extends over 16 amino acids. The V gene's germline CDR1 is SGHAT and CDR2 FQNNGV. The CDR3 reads CASSFSPGHRNSPLHF. The CDR3 DNA sequence: TGTGCCAGCAGCTTTTCTCCGGGACATAGAAATTCACCCCTCCACTTT.

This chain connects TRBV7-9 to TRBJ1-1; a possible D gene is TRBD1 (5 bases). V lost 3 bases to trimming and J lost 11 bases, with 19 bases between them. Germline V gene lookup returns CDR1 SEHNR and CDR2 FQNEAQ (reference sequence). CDR3 length: 14 residues. The CDR3 DNA sequence: TGTGCCAGCAGCTTGGCATCCTACCTCCGGGGGGCTTTCTTT. Translation gives CASSLASYLRGAFF.

This clone turned up a few times. The CDR3 sequence: CASRLGGYGKLFF. CDR3 DNA: TGTGCCAGCAGATTGGGGGGTTACGGGAAACTGTTTTTT. The chain carries TRBV12-3 or TRBV12-4 and TRBJ1-4; perhaps TRBD1 as D (5 bases). The V gene lost 6 bases and the J gene lost 11 bases, with 16 bases spanning the gap. This CDR3 is 13 amino acids long.

This clone was observed once. The V call is TRBV7-2, the J call TRBJ2-7; TRBD2 matches at 11 bases. From germline, CDR1 is SGHTA and CDR2 FQGNSA. The trim removed 5 bases at V and 6 bases at J, leaving 6 bases unmatched. The CDR3 is 14 residues long. The CDR3 DNA is TGTGCCAGCAGCCGTAGCGGGGGGGCCTCCGAGCAGTACTTC. It codes for CASSRSGGASEQYF. Looking up the rest from reference TRBV7-2 and TRBJ2-7 gives the full variable domain: GAGVSQSPSNKVTEKGKDVELRCDPISGHTALYWYRQSLGQGLEFLIYFQGNSAPDKSGLPSDRFSAERTGGSVSTLTIQRTQQEDSAVYLCASSRSGGASEQYFGPGTRLTVT.

V usage is TRBV5-4 and J usage is TRBJ1-1, with D unresolved. Germline lookup yields CDR1 SGHNT and CDR2 YYREEE (reference sequence). The V and J ends lost 4 bases and 4 bases respectively, with 14 bases between them. The CDR3 sequence is 14 residues long. This chain's CDR3 is CASSASRSSTEAFF. CDR3 DNA sequence: TGTGCCAGCAGCGCATCCCGGAGTAGCACTGAAGCTTTCTTT.

The chain combines TRBV7-8 with TRBJ2-7; tentative D call: TRBD1 (5 bases). Trimming pared 1 base from V and 2 bases from J, leaving 9 bases between. Looked up from germline, CDR1 is SGHVS and CDR2 is FQNEAQ. CDR3 length: 14 amino acids. The CDR3 reads CASSLVQGTYEQYF. The CDR3 DNA reads TGTGCCAGCAGCTTAGTTCAGGGAACCTACGAGCAGTACTTC.

The rearrangement links TRBV9 to TRBJ2-5; 7 bases match TRBD1. CDR1 is SGDLS, CDR2 YYNGEE, per germline. Unmatched junction bases numbered 9, after V lost 2 bases and J lost 5 bases. The CDR3 runs to 15 residues. CDR3 region: CASSVNTGDGETQYF. The CDR3 DNA follows: TGTGCCAGCAGCGTCAATACAGGGGACGGCGAGACCCAGTACTTC.

Only one count was recorded for this clone. The J gene is TRBJ1-3, the V gene TRBV6-5; the D gene is possibly TRBD1 (5 bases). Looked up from germline, CDR1 is MNHEY and CDR2 is SVGAGI. V lost 7 bases to trimming and J lost 4 bases, with 14 bases between them. The CDR3 contains 14 residues. The CDR3 region has the DNA TGTGCCAGCATGCAGGGCTCGTTCGGAAACACCATATATTTT. Translated, it gives CASMQGSFGNTIYF.

The J gene is TRBJ1-1, the V gene TRBV11-1; 9 bases align to TRBD1. The junction had 11 bases not matched to a gene; V was cut back by 6 bases and J by 6 bases. This CDR3 is built from 15 residues. Germline V gene sequence: CDR1 SGHAT, CDR2 FQDESV (reference sequence). CDR3 DNA: TGTGCCAGCAGGTTACAGGGGGCTTCGAGTTCTGAAGCTTTCTTT. This translates into CASRLQGASSSEAFF.

The chain combines TRBV25-1 with TRBJ2-7; D not certain. Germline CDR1 MGHDK, CDR2 SYGVNS. There are 13 residues in the CDR3. The V and J ends lost 1 base and 3 bases respectively, with 7 bases between them. The chain's CDR3 is CASSESYSYEQYF. The CDR3 DNA is TGTGCCAGCAGTGAATCTTACAGCTACGAGCAGTACTTC.

CDR3 sequence: CASSLRGGGNIQYF. The CDR3 DNA sequence: TGTGCCAGTAGTCTCCGGGGGGGCGGGAACATTCAGTACTTC. The chain is built from TRBV19 and TRBJ2-4, with 8 bases fitting TRBD2. Losses at the gene ends were 5 bases for V and 7 bases for J; bases not matched to a gene: 7. CDR1 is LNHDA, CDR2 SQIVND, per germline (reference sequence). This CDR3 contains 14 residues.

V is TRBV18 and J is TRBJ2-3, with D tentatively TRBD2 (6 bases). The length of the CDR3 is 15 residues. Trimming pared 4 bases from V and 2 bases from J, leaving 13 bases between. Germline-derived CDR1 and CDR2 are KGHSH and LQKENI. The DNA for the CDR3 is TGTGCCAGCTCACTTCGCGGGGACTTCACAGATACGCAGTATTTT. Its protein product is CASSLRGDFTDTQYF.